Detailed here is one TCR beta chain. Its antigen remains undetermined. The record has no base qualities; no much larger clone is one base away. TCRbeta CDR3 regions were amplified from genomic DNA using the immunoSEQ Assay, a bias-controlled multiplex PCR. Regarding the original processing steps: The number of nucleated cells in each sample was estimated from the amplification of reference gene primers within the assay. To quantify the absolute abundance of each unique TCRbeta CDR3 rearrangement, sequence reads were collapsed and filtered. For each sample, productive Simpson clonality was calculated as the square root of Simpson's diversity index across productive rearrangements. TCRdb took this table from immuneACCESS and kept in-frame rearrangements with V and J called. Such tables lack part of the clones; where checked against another copy, unresolved V genes explain under half of the gap, and the rest is unexplained. The V and J calls and the clone size are those of that table, but D and trimming were determined from the DNA. The sample table lists fewer than 45,000 clones, around nine tenths of them with a count of one. The top ten hold around 15% of the sample.

The junction shows trimming of 4 bases on V and 7 bases on J, plus 11 bases between the germline ends. CDR1 LGHNA and CDR2 YSLEER were looked up in the germline V gene. The CDR3 spans 14 residues, from the cysteine through the phenylalanine. This entry keeps only the CDR3 DNA: 42 bases, framed from base 1. This entry comes from a study of blood T cell repertoires in COVID-19 (dated by TCRdb to 2019 to 2021). Regarding the complete study: Collaborator samples came from the United States, Italy and Spain and covered acute and convalescent phases of COVID-19. The prospective study material was composed of cDNA or gDNA derived from T cells, B-cell-depleted T cells, or PBMCs. Subjects who had been exposed to COVID-19, were actively infected with it, or had recovered from it provided the deeply sampled blood TCRbeta repertoires that made up the dataset. The repertoires were released in a freely available public database intended as a resource for research on the immune response to SARS-CoV-2. The samples were drawn from the first 160 participants of the ongoing ImmuneRACE study and from 1,254 subjects provided by 6 global collaborators. A de-identified subject ID, COVID-19 status, age in years and sex were almost always included in the sample metadata. HLA class I and class II types, where available, came from metadata supplied by the sample provider rather than from assay-based typing. Results and caveats for the whole study, not just this receptor: Clinical and demographic metadata were provided uncurated, with the amount varying by source and participant.

Collaborating institutions collected whole blood in K2EDTA tubes following their own protocols. For TCRbeta analysis, collaborators shipped samples in one of three forms: frozen whole blood, isolated PBMCs, or DNA extracted from either of those sample types. The sequence links TRBV4-3 to TRBJ1-6; the D gene remains uncertain. Material: peripheral blood. This sequence was found in a human donor in a cohort sampled during active COVID-19. The bases are TGCGCCAGCAGCCCCCGGGGTTACAATTCACCCCTCCACTTT. Its translation reads: CASSPRGYNSPLHF.